Listed below are T cell receptor beta chains from one sample, sequenced in a study of blood T cell repertoires in COVID-19. The table came from immunoSEQ multiplex PCR; TCRdb's copy has only in-frame clones and leaves some out. The repertoire holds 310,000 or so clones, with more than 75% as singletons. Sequenced material: peripheral blood. Every receptor here comes from a woman between 50 and 59 years old with acute or convalescent COVID-19. CDR3s include the opening cysteine and the closing phenylalanine or tryptophan. The D gene is left open where the match is weak. Some rows have no size entry. The others give once, few or many, or a class for an expanded clone.

V: TRBV19
D: TRBD1
size: .
length: 16
J: TRBJ2-3
CDR3: CASSTRQGTSPDTQYF
DNA: TGTGCCAGTAGTACCCGACAGGGTACGAGCCCAGATACGCAGTATTTT

V: TRBV5-1
D: TRBD1
size: once
length: 17
J: TRBJ2-7
CDR3: CASSFRPTGTGGYEQYF
DNA: TGCGCCAGCAGCTTTAGACCCACAGGGACAGGGGGCTACGAGCAGTACTTC

V: TRBV11-3
D: TRBD1
size: .
length: 15
J: TRBJ2-5
CDR3: CASSSRTGAGETQYF
DNA: TGTGCCAGCAGCTCAAGGACAGGCGCCGGGGAGACCCAGTACTTC

V: TRBV7-9
D: TRBD1
size: .
length: 16
J: TRBJ2-7
CDR3: CASSLLPGQGAFEQYF
DNA: TGTGCCAGCAGCTTACTACCGGGACAGGGGGCTTTCGAGCAGTACTTC

V: TRBV7-9
D: .
size: .
length: 15
J: TRBJ1-1
CDR3: CASSLGQGINTEAFF
DNA: TGTGCCAGCAGCTTAGGTCAGGGGATTAACACTGAAGCTTTCTTT

V: TRBV29-1
D: .
size: .
length: 13
J: TRBJ2-5
CDR3: CSVGGRERQTQYF
DNA: TGCAGCGTTGGGGGGCGGGAGAGGCAGACCCAGTACTTC

V: TRBV19
D: TRBD1
size: .
length: 17
J: TRBJ1-6
CDR3: CASSIDATGQGDSPLHF
DNA: TGTGCCAGTAGTATAGATGCGACCGGACAGGGCGATTCACCCCTCCACTTT

V: TRBV7-2
D: TRBD2
size: .
length: 16
J: TRBJ2-7
CDR3: CASIKTGSGGPYEQYF
DNA: TGTGCCAGCATCAAAACCGGTAGCGGGGGGCCCTACGAGCAGTACTTC

V: TRBV28
D: .
size: .
length: 12
J: TRBJ1-6
CDR3: CASSASHSPLHF
DNA: TGTGCCAGCAGCGCGAGTCATTCACCCCTCCACTTT

V: TRBV6-2/TRBV6-3
D: .
size: .
length: 12
J: TRBJ2-1
CDR3: CASSYRGNEQFF
DNA: TGTGCCAGCAGTTACCGGGGTAATGAGCAGTTCTTC

V: TRBV3-1/TRBV3-2
D: TRBD1
size: once
length: 14
J: TRBJ2-1
CDR3: CASKEGALNNEQFF
DNA: TGTGCCAGCAAAGAGGGGGCGTTGAACAATGAGCAGTTCTTC

V: TRBV28
D: .
size: .
length: 13
J: TRBJ2-1
CDR3: CASSASSYNEQFF
DNA: TGTGCCAGCAGTGCGAGCTCCTACAATGAGCAGTTCTTC

V: TRBV5-4
D: .
size: .
length: 12
J: TRBJ2-1
CDR3: CASSPQDNEQFF
DNA: TGTGCCAGCAGCCCCCAGGACAATGAGCAGTTCTTC

V: TRBV20-1
D: .
size: once
length: 11
J: TRBJ2-5
CDR3: CSADWKETQYF
DNA: TGCAGTGCGGACTGGAAAGAGACCCAGTACTTC

V: TRBV10-3
D: TRBD1
size: .
length: 12
J: TRBJ1-2
CDR3: CASTGTGYGYTF
DNA: TGTGCCTCCACCGGGACAGGGTATGGCTACACCTTC

V: TRBV6-5
D: TRBD1
size: .
length: 15
J: TRBJ1-5
CDR3: CASRPWTGQNQPQHF
DNA: TGTGCCAGCAGACCCTGGACAGGTCAAAATCAGCCCCAGCATTTT

V: TRBV6-5
D: TRBD2
size: .
length: 15
J: TRBJ2-2
CDR3: CASRRTSGSTGELFF
DNA: TGTGCCAGCAGGAGGACTAGCGGGAGTACCGGGGAGCTGTTTTTT

V: TRBV5-1
D: TRBD1
size: .
length: 17
J: TRBJ2-2
CDR3: CASNRGQGLPNTGELFF
DNA: TGCGCCAGCAACCGGGGACAGGGCCTTCCGAACACCGGGGAGCTGTTTTTT